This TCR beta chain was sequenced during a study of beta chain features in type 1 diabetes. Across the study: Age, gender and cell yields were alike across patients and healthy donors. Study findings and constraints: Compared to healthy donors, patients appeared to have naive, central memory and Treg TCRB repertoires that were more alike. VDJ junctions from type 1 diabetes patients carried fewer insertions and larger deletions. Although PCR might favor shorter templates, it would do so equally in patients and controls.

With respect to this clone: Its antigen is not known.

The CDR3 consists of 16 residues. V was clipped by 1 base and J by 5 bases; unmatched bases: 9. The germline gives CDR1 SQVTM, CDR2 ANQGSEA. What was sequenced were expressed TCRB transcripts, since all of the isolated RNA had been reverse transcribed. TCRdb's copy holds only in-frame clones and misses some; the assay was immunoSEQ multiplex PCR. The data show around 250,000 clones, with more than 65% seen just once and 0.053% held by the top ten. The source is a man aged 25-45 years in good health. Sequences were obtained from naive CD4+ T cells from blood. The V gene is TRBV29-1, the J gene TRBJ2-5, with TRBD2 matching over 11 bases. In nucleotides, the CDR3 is TGCAGCGTTGAAGCTATAGCGGGAGGGTCCCCCGAGACCCAGTACTTC. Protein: CSVEAIAGGSPETQYF.